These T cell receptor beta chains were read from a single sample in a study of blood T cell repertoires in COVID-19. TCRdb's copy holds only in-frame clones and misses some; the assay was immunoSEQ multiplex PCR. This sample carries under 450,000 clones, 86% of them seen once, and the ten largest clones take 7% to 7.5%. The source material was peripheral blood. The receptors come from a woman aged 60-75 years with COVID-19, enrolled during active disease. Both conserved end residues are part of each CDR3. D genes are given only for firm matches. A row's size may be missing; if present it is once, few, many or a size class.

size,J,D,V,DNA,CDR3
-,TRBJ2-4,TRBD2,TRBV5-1,TGCGCCAGCAGCTTGGCGGGGGAGGGAAACATTCAGTACTTC,CASSLAGEGNIQYF
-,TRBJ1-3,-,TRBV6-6,TGTGCCAGCAGTTCTCGCCGGACAGTTCTTGGAAACACCATATATTTT,CASSSRRTVLGNTIYF
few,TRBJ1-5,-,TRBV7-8,TGTGCCAGCAGCTTAGAGGAGGGACAGCCCCAGCATTTT,CASSLEEGQPQHF
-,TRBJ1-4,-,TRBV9,TGTGCCAGCAGCGAGAGGGGGGGCTGGGAAAAACTGTTTTTT,CASSERGGWEKLFF
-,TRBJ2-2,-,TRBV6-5,TGTGCCAGCAGTTCGGTCGGGGTGGGTGCCGGGGAGCTGTTTTTT,CASSSVGVGAGELFF
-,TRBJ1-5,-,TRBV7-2,TGTGCCAGCAGCTTGGGACACCAGCCCCAGCATTTT,CASSLGHQPQHF
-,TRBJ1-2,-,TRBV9,TGTGCCAGCAGCGCAGGGTACGATGGCTACACCTTC,CASSAGYDGYTF
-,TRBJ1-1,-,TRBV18,TGTGCCAGCTCACAATCCGCGGAGACTGAAGCTTTCTTT,CASSQSAETEAFF
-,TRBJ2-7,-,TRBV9,TGTGCCAGCAGCGTAGAGGCGGACTTTTCCCCGTCAGGGGGGCTAGGCGAGCAGTACTTC,CASSVEADFSPSGGLGEQYF
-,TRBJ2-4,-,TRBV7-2,TGTGCCAGCAGCTTAATGTCCAGGGCCAAAAACATTCAGTACTTC,CASSLMSRAKNIQYF
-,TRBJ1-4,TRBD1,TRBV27,TGTGCCAGCACTCGGGGTTGGAACAGGGGAGGTGAAAAACTGTTTTTT,CASTRGWNRGGEKLFF
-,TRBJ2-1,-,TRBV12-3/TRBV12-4,TGTGCCACCTCGTCCGACAATGAGCAGTTCTTC,CATSSDNEQFF
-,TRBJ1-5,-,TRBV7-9,TGTGCCAGCAGCTCCATTAATCAGCCCCAGCATTTT,CASSSINQPQHF
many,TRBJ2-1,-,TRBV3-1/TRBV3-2,TGTGCCAGCAGCCAAGGAAGTGCCTACTACAATGAGCAGTTCTTC,CASSQGSAYYNEQFF
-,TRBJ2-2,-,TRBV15,TGTGCCACCAAGAACGGGTACACCGGGGAGCTGTTTTTT,CATKNGYTGELFF
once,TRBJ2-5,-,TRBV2,TGTGCCAGCAGCCGGGACCAAGAGACCCAGTACTTC,CASSRDQETQYF
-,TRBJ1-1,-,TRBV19,TGTGCCAGTAAGGGAGGGGCGGGTATTAGGGACACTGAAGCTTTCTTT,CASKGGAGIRDTEAFF
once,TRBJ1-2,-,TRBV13,TGTGCCAGCAGCTTAGGCCAAAGGACAGCCGAGGGCTACACCTTC,CASSLGQRTAEGYTF
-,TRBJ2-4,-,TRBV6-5,TGTGCCAGCAGTCACGACTCAAACATTCAGTACTTC,CASSHDSNIQYF
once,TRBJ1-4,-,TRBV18,TGTGCCAGCTCACCAGGGCTGGGTGTAAATGAAAAACTGTTTTTT,CASSPGLGVNEKLFF
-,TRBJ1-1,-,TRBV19,TGTGCCAGTAGTATTGGGGGGGACACTGAAGCTTTCTTT,CASSIGGDTEAFF
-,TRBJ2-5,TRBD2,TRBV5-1,TGCGCCAGCAGCCCAGGGAGCGGGGGGCTTTGGGAGACCCAGTACTTC,CASSPGSGGLWETQYF
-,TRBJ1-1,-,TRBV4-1,TGCGCCAGCAGCCAACGGAGGGAGGGGGACACTGAAGCTTTCTTT,CASSQRREGDTEAFF
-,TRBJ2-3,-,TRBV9,TGTGCCAGCAGCGTAGGGCAGTATAGCACAGATACGCAGTATTTT,CASSVGQYSTDTQYF
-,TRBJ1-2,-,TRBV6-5,TGTGCCAGCAGTTACCCCGGCGGGTGGCCTGGCTACACCTTC,CASSYPGGWPGYTF
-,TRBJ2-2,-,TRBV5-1,TGCGCCAGCAGCTTGGGGGCTGGGGCCACCGGGGAGCTGTTTTTT,CASSLGAGATGELFF
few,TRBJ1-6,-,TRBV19,TGTGCCAGTAGTTCAAGGGGGAACTCCTATAATTCACCCCTCCACTTT,CASSSRGNSYNSPLHF
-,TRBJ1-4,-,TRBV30,TGTGCCTGGACCCAAGCGCTTTGGGAAAAACTGTTTTTT,CAWTQALWEKLFF